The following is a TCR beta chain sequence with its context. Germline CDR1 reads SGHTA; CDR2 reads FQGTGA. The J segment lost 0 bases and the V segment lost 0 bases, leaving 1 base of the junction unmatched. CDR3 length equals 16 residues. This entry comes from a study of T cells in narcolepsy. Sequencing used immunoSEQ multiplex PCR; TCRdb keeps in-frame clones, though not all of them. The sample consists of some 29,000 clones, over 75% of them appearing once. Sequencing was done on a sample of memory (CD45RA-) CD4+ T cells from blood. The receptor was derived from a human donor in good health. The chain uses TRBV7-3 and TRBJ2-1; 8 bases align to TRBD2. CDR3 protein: CASSLTSGDSYNEQFF. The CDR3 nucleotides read TGTGCCAGCAGCTTAACTAGCGGGGACTCCTACAATGAGCAGTTCTTC.